The 6 T cell receptor beta chains listed next were all sequenced from one sample in a study of T cells after yellow fever vaccination. One entry per CDR3 protein results from TCRdb running MiXCR on the 5' RACE reads. In the table there are some 22,000 distinct CDR3 sequences, around 5% of which are singletons. The sample consisted of PBMCs, either bulk or a sorted T-cell subset (CD4+, CD8+, memory, or dextramer-sorted; not recorded which), taken approximately 47 days after the first yellow fever vaccination. The receptors derive from a man aged 18 to 30 who received the YFV17D yellow fever vaccine.

This clonotype was seen at least ten times. The chain carries TRBV5-4 and TRBJ2-7, with TRBD1 as a possible D gene (6 bases). V lost 0 bases and J 2 bases, leaving 9 bases between the germline ends. Germline CDR1 SGHNT, CDR2 YYREEE (reference sequence). This CDR3 region has 14 residues. CDR3 residues: CASSLARDTYEQYV. Written as DNA, the CDR3 is TGTGCCAGCAGCTTGGCCCGGGACACCTACGAGCAGTACGTC.

This clonotype appeared many times. This chain links TRBV20-1 with TRBJ1-2, with a tentative D call TRBD1 (5 bases). The CDR3 totals 13 residues. Germline CDR1 reads DFQATT; CDR2 reads SNEGSKA (reference sequence). V dropped 5 bases and J dropped 5 bases, with 15 bases sitting between them. DNA of the CDR3: TGCAGTGCTCAGGTGCGGGACCCTTATGGCTACACCTTC. Amino acids: CSAQVRDPYGYTF.

There are many counts of this clonotype. The gene calls are TRBV4-2 and TRBJ1-2; maybe TRBD1 (6 bases). The CDR3 loop spans 13 amino acids. Germline V gene lookup returns CDR1 LGHNA and CDR2 YNFKEQ. V lost 4 bases and J 4 bases, leaving 10 bases between the germline ends. CDR3: CASSRTDGYGYTF. DNA for the CDR3: TGTGCCAGCAGCCGGACAGACGGCTATGGCTACACCTTC.

This clonotype was counted many times. This chain connects TRBV12-3 or TRBV12-4 to TRBJ2-5; D is possibly TRBD2 (5 bases). V lost 3 bases, J lost 4 bases, and 12 bases lay in between. The CDR3 totals 14 residues. The CDR3 sequence is CASSFSGGRETQYF. The CDR3 DNA reads TGTGCCAGCAGTTTTAGTGGAGGACGAGAGACCCAGTACTTC.

This clonotype was recorded at least ten times. The chain is built from TRBV7-2 and TRBJ2-5; 7 bases agree with TRBD2. Germline assignment: CDR1 SGHTA and CDR2 FQGNSA. V lost 5 bases, J lost 0 bases, and 9 bases stayed unmatched. This CDR3 has 16 residues. Here the CDR3 DNA reads TGTGCCAGCAGCCCCGGACTAGTACCGTACCAAGAGACCCAGTACTTC. This sequence encodes CASSPGLVPYQETQYF.

This clonotype is deemed medium-sized. The chain joins TRBV24-1 to TRBJ2-1; 8 nucleotides line up with TRBD2. V lost 5 bases and J lost 2; bases outside the gene matches: 4. The germline gives CDR1 KGHDR, CDR2 SFDVKD. CDR3 length: 15 residues. The CDR3 spells CATSAAGGPYNEQFF. CDR3 DNA sequence: TGTGCCACCAGTGCCGCGGGGGGTCCCTACAATGAGCAGTTCTTC.